This T cell receptor beta chain came from a study of cytomegalovirus exposure and HLA in healthy donors (dated by TCRdb to about 2017). Describing the broader study: An earlier analysis of roughly 630 of the donors reported about 290 Gb of sequence data and roughly 100 million unique TCR beta sequences from some 180 million T cells. An early release that covered fewer than 750 HLA-typed donors contained approximately 300 gigabases of sequencing data and about 84 million unique TCR sequences. Of the 300 to 450 genotyped donors, roughly 80% were placed in the genetic ancestry cluster associated with self-reported Caucasian donors. The study was designed to test whether signatures of past pathogen exposure could be identified by cataloging public T cell receptors. The study used immunosequencing to profile the T cell repertoires of approximately 690 subjects and linked those repertoires to cytomegalovirus serostatus. Besides the first cohort of approximately 710 subjects, a separate validation cohort made up of over a hundred different subjects was used. To predict cytomegalovirus infection status, the study combined high-throughput TCR immunosequencing, statistical association of individual TCRs with disease status, and machine learning. In a later analysis, previously published TCR beta repertoires from 550 to 700 donors were re-analyzed and high-resolution HLA genotyping was added so that TCR occurrence patterns could be studied. The later analysis used no new phenotypic data to find candidate immune exposures, relying instead on TCR beta sequences and their occurrence across donors. An earlier analysis of approximately 640 of the donors applied high-throughput TCR beta sequencing to assess whether each TCR beta V gene segment acted as functional or pseudogenic. Donor age, sex, ethnicity and CMV serostatus were compiled alongside the repertoire data. Genome-wide SNP genotypes for about three fifths of the 666 donors were used in a later genetic analysis, which treated that subset as a discovery cohort. All discovery cohort repertoires had been generated using a single sequencing platform. Class I and class II HLA loci were covered by the typing at four-digit resolution. The number of donors typed differed by locus, with about 629-630 for A, B, C, DRB1 and DQB1, roughly 520 for DQA1, 600 to 610 for DPA1, and around 430 for DPB1. Because of strong linkage in the cohort, 5 or 6 DR-DQ haplotypes were treated as single units for association and clustering. Across 300 to 500 genotyped donors of the cohort, an average of about 200,000 unique TCR beta nucleotide sequences per donor were sequenced, and 15% to 20% of those sequences were non-productive. Here is what the overall study found, with its caveats: Most TCR sequences were seen in very few donors, while some public TCRs were found in many individuals. Assigning TCR associations to individual alleles was difficult when HLA alleles, especially DR and DQ, strongly co-occurred. A further reported finding was that TCR beta sequences accurately predicted the HLA-A and HLA-B alleles for most subjects in the first cohort. In the study, some 160 TCR beta chains were listed as associated with cytomegalovirus. The classifier was reported to diagnose cytomegalovirus status with high specificity and sensitivity in both the original cohort and the validation cohort. A later analysis found that most CMV-associated TCR beta chains appeared HLA-restricted, with HLA associations seemingly driven largely by CMV exposure. A group of highly shared sequence variants was considered likely to be a technical artifact of the sequencing pipeline. Immune exposure information for the cohort was limited to CMV serostatus. According to a later analysis, parvovirus B19, influenza, CMV and Epstein-Barr virus appeared linked to several top co-occurrence clusters. Because counts were too low, some 16 rarely observed V segments, including chromosome 9 orphons, were excluded from the earlier analysis of 587 of the donors. Because HLA typing was missing for some donors at each locus, association tests included only the typed subset. Compared with the approximately 670-donor mean, donors in an Asian-associated ancestry cluster had fewer N-insertions in productive TCRs, according to a later genetic analysis. A later analysis found that TCR association rates varied across HLA loci, with DRB1 alleles showing the most associated TCRs and HLA-C alleles the fewest. Compared with equally common non-associated chains, HLA-associated TCR beta chains in a later analysis were more clonally expanded and had lower generation probabilities. Presence/absence analyses assumed roughly uniform sequencing depth across donors, an assumption that may not hold. In vitro tests confirmed that three of the cytomegalovirus-associated TCR beta chains recognize cytomegalovirus antigens. Specific HLA alleles were associated with over 15,000 TCR beta sequences at a false discovery rate of 0.05 in a later analysis. Because the 87-base-pair reads could not distinguish some IMGT-functional V segments, including TRBV6-2 and TRBV6-3, those segments were excluded. The cohort was sequenced for TCR beta chains only, and without alpha or paired-chain data the features that could be detected were limited. An earlier analysis of several hundred of the donors showed that most TCR beta V segments appeared in productive rearrangements either about 90% or about 30% of the time, which broadly matched IMGT annotations. V-gene and J-gene trimming of TCR beta chains was associated with a missense DCLRE1C variant in a later genetic analysis, and the association was replicated in an independent cohort. Linkage disequilibrium might explain the correlated functional status among segregating V segments, but an unknown experimental factor could not be ruled out. It was suggested by the authors that the approach could potentially be generalized to other disease states and immunological phenotypes.

The method was the immunoSEQ multiplex PCR assay. For the multiplex PCR, a mixture combining 60 forward primers for TCR Vbeta segments and 13 reverse primers for TCR Jbeta segments was used. The CDR3 region of rearranged TCR beta genes was amplified from genomic DNA by a multiplex PCR assay. The amplified TCR beta libraries were sequenced on the Illumina HiSeq System as 87-base-pair reads. The study's own analysis went as follows. Across the 666 repertoires, a later analysis counted 80 million or so unique TCR beta chains, some 11 million of which were shared by at least two donors. Raw reads were error-corrected and collapsed into unique sequences with a nearest-neighbor algorithm that merged closely related sequences to remove PCR and sequencing errors. To assign V, D and J gene segments, CDR3 sequences were aligned to IMGT reference sequences. Each retained sequence needed at least a six-nucleotide match to both a V gene segment and a J gene segment. Rearrangements were called productive when the CDR3 lacked stop codons and stayed in frame with V and J; all others were non-productive. Following IMGT convention, CDR3 was defined as the stretch from the second conserved V-encoded cysteine to the conserved J-encoded phenylalanine. The earlier analysis of 587 of the donors excluded sequences that lacked an unambiguous match to a single V gene segment. An earlier analysis of a few hundred of the donors called V segments functional above 56.7% productive rearrangements and segregating when the between-donor standard deviation exceeded 5%. A statistical classification framework was built for diagnosing cytomegalovirus status from the catalog of TCR beta chain sequences. A later analysis assigned V and J genes by comparing TCR nucleotide sequences with IMGT/GENE-DB human TR gene sequences. The TCRdist pipeline was used in a later analysis to assign CDR3 sequences and most-parsimonious VDJ recombination scenarios. In a later analysis, every TCR beta chain was defined by the combination of its CDR3 amino acid sequence and its V-gene family, and reads without a unique V-gene family were dropped. As a way to deal with suspected cross-contamination and a sequencing artifact, a later analysis dropped more than 500 nucleotide sequences that were highly shared and had low generation probability. In a later analysis, a clonal expansion index for each public chain was calculated from normalized within-repertoire ranks of inferred template counts. In a later analysis, generation probabilities were computed with a VDJ recombination model fitted to out-of-frame rearrangements, and the resulting probabilities were checked against IGoR. In a later analysis, hypergeometric tests were used to score TCR-TCR, TCR-HLA and TCR-CMV co-occurrence, with a repertoire-size bias correction applied to TCR pairs. In a later analysis, false discovery rates were estimated by permuting HLA or CMV assignments 20 times. In a later analysis, co-occurring TCRs were grouped using DBSCAN, and TCRdist sequence similarity was added for clustering within HLA-allele-positive subsets. For co-occurrence clustering, repertoires with fewer than 30,000 or more than 120,000 public chains were excluded, along with roughly 5 repertoires with anomalous nucleotide sharing. Sourced from immuneACCESS, this table was stored by TCRdb with only in-frame sequences that have V and J called. A share of the clones is absent; for the studies checked, an unresolved V gene accounts for under half, and the remainder has no known explanation. V, J and clone size were drawn from that table, and D and trimming were deduced from the DNA. For this sample the table gives roughly 180,000 clones, of which under 9.5% were detected only once. The ten largest clones add up to roughly 1.4% of the sample.

Compared with germline, V lacks 10 bases and J lacks 4 bases; bases without a gene match: 9. CDR1 and CDR2 (MNHEY, SMNVEV) derive from the germline V gene (reference sequence). The CDR3 starts with the cysteine, ends with the phenylalanine, and has 13 residues. Only the CDR3 region is kept as DNA, spanning 39 bases read in frame from base 1. This clone was counted only a few times. Its antigen is currently not known. No much larger clone is present one base from it, and per-base qualities are unavailable. The cohort was made up of 666 healthy bone marrow donors. All cohort members were sampled while nominally healthy, although unrecorded immune exposures were likely present. The donor was CMV seropositive and was included in the group of 300 or so seropositive cohort members. A peripheral blood sample was collected from each donor, and TCR beta sequencing was performed on peripheral blood mononuclear cells. Genomic DNA was extracted from the blood cell samples with the Qiagen DNeasy Blood Extraction Kit.

The sequenced sample was PBMCs. This receptor chain uses TRBV27 and TRBJ1-1; TRBD1 agrees with 7 junctional bases. This receptor was obtained from a woman aged 30 to 39 in good health and CMV-seropositive. In nucleotide form, the sequence is TGTGCCACGAGAAGGGGGCGGGGCACTGAAGCTTTCTTT. Its translation reads: CATRRGRGTEAFF.